This TCR beta chain was obtained from a study of blood T cells in healthy people across ages. Findings of the study overall: Per million T cells, the diversity of TCR beta decreased roughly linearly as age advanced.

Healthy individuals of Caucasian origin from Russia, aged about 6 to 95, served as donors. Collection of approximately 9.3 milliliters of peripheral blood was performed for each donor. The extraction recovered at least 6 micrograms of total RNA per sample. Comments on this clonotype: The antigen is undetermined.

The CDR3 is made up of 13 amino acids. Looked up from germline, CDR1 is MNHEY and CDR2 is SVGEGT. The V gene lost 2 bases and the J gene lost 3 bases, with 7 bases spanning the gap. The authors ran a second PCR of roughly 6 to 12 cycles using a sample-barcoded 5' primer and a J-beta primer mix. Via MiXCR, TCRdb re-called the 5' RACE reads, giving one row per CDR3 protein. This table holds about 1.1 million distinct CDR3 sequences, around two fifths found once. Sequences were obtained from blood. The clonotype was recovered from a man younger than 35 in good health. The V gene is TRBV6-2 or TRBV6-3, the J gene TRBJ2-5; possibly TRBD2 for D (6 bases). CDR3 sequence (DNA): TGTGCCAGCAGTTACCCGGGGGAAGAGACCCAGTACTTC. This gives the protein CASSYPGEETQYF.